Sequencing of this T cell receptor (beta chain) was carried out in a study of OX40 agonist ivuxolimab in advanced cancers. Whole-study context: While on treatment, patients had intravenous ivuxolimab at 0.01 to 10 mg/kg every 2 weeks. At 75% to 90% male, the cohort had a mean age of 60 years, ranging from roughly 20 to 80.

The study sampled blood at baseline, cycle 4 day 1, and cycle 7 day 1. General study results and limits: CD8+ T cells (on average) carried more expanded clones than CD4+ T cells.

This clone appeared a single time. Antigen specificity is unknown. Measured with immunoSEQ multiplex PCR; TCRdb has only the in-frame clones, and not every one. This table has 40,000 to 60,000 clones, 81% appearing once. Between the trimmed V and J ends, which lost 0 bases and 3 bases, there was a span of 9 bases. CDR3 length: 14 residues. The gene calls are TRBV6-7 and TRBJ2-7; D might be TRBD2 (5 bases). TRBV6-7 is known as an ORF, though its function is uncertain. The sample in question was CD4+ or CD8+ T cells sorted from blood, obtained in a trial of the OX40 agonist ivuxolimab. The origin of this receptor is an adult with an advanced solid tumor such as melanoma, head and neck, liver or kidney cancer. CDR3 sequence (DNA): TGTGCCAGCAGTTACTCGGAGGCCAGCTACGAGCAGTACTTC. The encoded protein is CASSYSEASYEQYF.